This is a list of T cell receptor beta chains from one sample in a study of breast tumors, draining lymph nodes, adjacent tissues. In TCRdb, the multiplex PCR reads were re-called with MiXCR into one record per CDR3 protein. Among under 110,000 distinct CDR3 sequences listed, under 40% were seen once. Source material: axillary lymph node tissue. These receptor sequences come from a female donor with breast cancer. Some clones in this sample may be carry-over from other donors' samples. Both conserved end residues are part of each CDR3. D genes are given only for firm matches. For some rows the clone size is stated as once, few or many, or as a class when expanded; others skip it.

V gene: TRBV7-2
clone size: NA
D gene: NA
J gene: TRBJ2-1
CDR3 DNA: TGTGCCAGCAGCTTCTCCGGGGGCAATGAGCAGTTCTTC
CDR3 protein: CASSFSGGNEQFF

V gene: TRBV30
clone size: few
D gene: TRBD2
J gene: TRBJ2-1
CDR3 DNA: TGTGCCTGGAGTGCCGATCCGGGACTAGCGGGAGTCCCCTACAATGAGCAGTTCTTC
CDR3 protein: CAWSADPGLAGVPYNEQFF

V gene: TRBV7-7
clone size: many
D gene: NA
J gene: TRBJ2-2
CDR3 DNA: TGTGCTAGCAGCACCCGACAGGTTCCTCTGAGCACCGGGGAGCTGTTTTTT
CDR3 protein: CASSTRQVPLSTGELFF

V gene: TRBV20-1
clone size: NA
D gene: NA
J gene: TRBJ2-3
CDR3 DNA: TGCAGTACTAGAGATGACCTTCGGACGGTTAGCACAGATACGCAGTATTTT
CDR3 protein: CSTRDDLRTVSTDTQYF

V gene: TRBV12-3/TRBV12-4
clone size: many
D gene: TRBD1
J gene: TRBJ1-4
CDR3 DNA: TGTGCCAGCAGTTCGGACAGGGGGAATGAAAAACTGTTTTTT
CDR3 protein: CASSSDRGNEKLFF

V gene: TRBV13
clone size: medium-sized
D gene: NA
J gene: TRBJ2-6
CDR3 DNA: TGTGCCAGCAGCTCTGGGGCCAACGTCCTGACTTTC
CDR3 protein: CASSSGANVLTF

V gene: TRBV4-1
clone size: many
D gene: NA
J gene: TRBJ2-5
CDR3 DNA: TGCGCCAGCAGCCAAGGGGGGCGGGAGCGGTGGGAGACCCAGTACTTC
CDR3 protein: CASSQGGRERWETQYF

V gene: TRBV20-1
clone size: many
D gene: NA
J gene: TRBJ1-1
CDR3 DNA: TGCAGTGCTAGAGATCACCTGAGCACTGAAGCTTTCTTT
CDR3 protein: CSARDHLSTEAFF

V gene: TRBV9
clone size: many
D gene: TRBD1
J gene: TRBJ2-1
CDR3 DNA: TGTGCCAGCAGCGTAGGGACAGGGGTCCGAGGAAAGTTCTTC
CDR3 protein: CASSVGTGVRGKFF

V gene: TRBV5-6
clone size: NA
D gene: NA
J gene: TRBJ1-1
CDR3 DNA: TGTGCCAGCAGCTTGGCTGAAGGGGCGCCGATGAACACTGAAGCTTTCTTT
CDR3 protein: CASSLAEGAPMNTEAFF

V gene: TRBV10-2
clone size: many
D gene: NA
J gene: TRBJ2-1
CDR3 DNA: TGCGCCAGCAGTGAGGGTAGTGTAGCCTACAATGAGCAGTTCTTC
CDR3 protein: CASSEGSVAYNEQFF

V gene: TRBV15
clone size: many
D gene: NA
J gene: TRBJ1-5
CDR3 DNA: TGTGCCACCAGCAGAGATTTAGGGCAGGGTGGCCAGCCCCAGCATTTT
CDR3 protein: CATSRDLGQGGQPQHF

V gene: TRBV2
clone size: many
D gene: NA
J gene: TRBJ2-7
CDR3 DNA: TGTGCCAGCAGTGACTGGGGGGCGCGAAACGAGCAGTACTTC
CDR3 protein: CASSDWGARNEQYF

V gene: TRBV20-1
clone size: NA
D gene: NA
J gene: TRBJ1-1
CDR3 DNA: TGCAGTGCCTTTCCAGGGGAGTCACCAGGTTCGTTACTCCAGGCTTTCTTT
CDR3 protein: CSAFPGESPGSLLQAFF

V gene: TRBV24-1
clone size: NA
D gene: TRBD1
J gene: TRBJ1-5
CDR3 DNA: TGTGCCACCAGTGACTGGACAGGGGTAAATCAGCCCCAGCATTTT
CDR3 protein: CATSDWTGVNQPQHF

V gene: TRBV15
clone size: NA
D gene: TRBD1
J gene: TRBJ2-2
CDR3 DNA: TGTGCCACCAGTGACCCCAGACAGGGGAGGACCGGGGAGCTGTTTTTT
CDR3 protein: CATSDPRQGRTGELFF

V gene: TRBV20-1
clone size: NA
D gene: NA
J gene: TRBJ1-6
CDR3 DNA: TGCAGTGCTAGAGAATCGACGGGTTCACCCCTCCACTTT
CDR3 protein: CSARESTGSPLHF

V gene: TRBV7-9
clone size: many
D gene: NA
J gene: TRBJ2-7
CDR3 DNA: TGTGCCAGCAGCGACGTAAATCGCGAGCAGTACTTC
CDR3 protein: CASSDVNREQYF

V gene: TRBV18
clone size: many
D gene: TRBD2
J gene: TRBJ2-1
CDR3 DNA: TGTGCCAGCTCACCACCGGGCGGGGGTTACAATGAGCAGTTCTTC
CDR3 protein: CASSPPGGGYNEQFF

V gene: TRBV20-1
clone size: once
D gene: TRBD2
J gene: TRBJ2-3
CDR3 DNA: TGCAGTGCCTCATTCGGACTAGCGAGCACAGATACGCAGTATTTT
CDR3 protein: CSASFGLASTDTQYF

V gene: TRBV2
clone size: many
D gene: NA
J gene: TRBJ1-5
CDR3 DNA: TGTGCCAGCAAGGTGGCACCAGCGGGGGGTCAGCCCCAGCATTTT
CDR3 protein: CASKVAPAGGQPQHF

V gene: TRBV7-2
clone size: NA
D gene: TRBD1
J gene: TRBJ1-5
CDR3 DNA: TGTGCCAGCAGATCCGGGGGGACAGGGAGAAGTCAGCCCCAGCATTTT
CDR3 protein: CASRSGGTGRSQPQHF

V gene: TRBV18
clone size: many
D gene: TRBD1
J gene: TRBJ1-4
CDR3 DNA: TGTGCCAGCTCTCCTACCGGGACAGGGCTAGAAAAACTGTTTTTT
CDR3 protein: CASSPTGTGLEKLFF

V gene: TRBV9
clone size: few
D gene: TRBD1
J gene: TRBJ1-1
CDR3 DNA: TGTGCCAGCAGCTCCCGACAGGGGACGAACACTGAAGCTTTCTTT
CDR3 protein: CASSSRQGTNTEAFF

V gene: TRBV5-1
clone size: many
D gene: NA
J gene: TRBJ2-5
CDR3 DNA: TGCGCCAGCAGCTGGGACGTACAAGAGACCCAGTACTTC
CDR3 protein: CASSWDVQETQYF

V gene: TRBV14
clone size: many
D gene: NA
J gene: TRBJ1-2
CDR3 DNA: TGTGCCAGCAGCCAGGGGGCTGGCTATGGCTACACCTTC
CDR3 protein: CASSQGAGYGYTF

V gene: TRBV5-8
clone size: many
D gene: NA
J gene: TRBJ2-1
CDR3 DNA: TGTGCCAGCAGCTTGGAGGAGAATGAGCAGTTCTTC
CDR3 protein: CASSLEENEQFF

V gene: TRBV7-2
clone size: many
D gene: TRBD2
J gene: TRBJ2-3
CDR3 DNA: TGTGCCAGCAGCCTCTTAGCGGGGCGCACAGATACGCAGTATTTT
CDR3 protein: CASSLLAGRTDTQYF

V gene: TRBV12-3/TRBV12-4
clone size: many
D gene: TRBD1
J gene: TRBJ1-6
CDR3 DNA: TGTGCCAGCAGTCTGCCGACAGGGGGTGTTTCACCCCTCCACTTT
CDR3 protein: CASSLPTGGVSPLHF

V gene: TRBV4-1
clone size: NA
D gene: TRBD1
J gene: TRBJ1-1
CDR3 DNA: TGCGCCAGCAGCCTCCTGAAGGGGGCGGACACTGAAGCTTTCTTT
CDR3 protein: CASSLLKGADTEAFF

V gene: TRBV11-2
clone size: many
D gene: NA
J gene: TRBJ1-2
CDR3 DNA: TGTGCCAGCAGCCCAGCTTTAGCAACACGCTATGGCTACACCTTC
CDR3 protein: CASSPALATRYGYTF